The 7 T cell receptor beta chains below were found in one sample sequenced in a study of T cells after yellow fever vaccination. One entry per CDR3 protein, called by TCRdb with MiXCR from the 5' RACE reads. The profile shows about 240,000 distinct CDR3 sequences, about 3.7% of them singletons. Specimen: PBMCs, collected 15 days after the yellow fever booster vaccination. These receptors were obtained from a man aged 18 to 29 who received the YFV17D yellow fever vaccine.

This clonotype was counted at least ten times. V usage is TRBV4-3 and J usage is TRBJ2-3; 7 bases align to TRBD2. The germline V gene has CDR1 LGHNA and CDR2 YSLEER. Trimming cost V 0 bases and J 2 bases; bases outside gene matches: 8. CDR3 length: 17 residues. The CDR3, as DNA: TGCGCCAGCAGCCAAGACTCGGCTAGCGGATTCACAGATACGCAGTATTTT. It specifies CASSQDSASGFTDTQYF.

This clonotype appeared many times. This sequence joins TRBV5-1 and TRBJ2-1; a possible D gene is TRBD2 (5 bases). V was trimmed by 0 bases and J by 12 bases, leaving 13 bases between them. CDR3 length: 13 amino acids. CDR1 and CDR2 from the germline V gene are SGHRS and YFSETQ. The CDR3 reads CASSLARGRGQFF. The DNA of the CDR3 is TGCGCCAGCAGCTTGGCCAGAGGACGGGGGCAGTTCTTC.

This clonotype has ten or more counts. This sequence joins TRBV6-2 or TRBV6-3 and TRBJ2-7; 8 bases match TRBD1. The CDR3 runs 16 residues. The V gene's germline CDR1 is MNHEY and CDR2 SVGEGT. V lost 4 bases to trimming and J lost 3 bases; unmatched junction nucleotides: 11. This CDR3 is CASSSLDRARGYEQYV. The CDR3 DNA sequence: TGTGCCAGCAGTTCCTTGGACAGGGCGAGGGGCTACGAGCAGTACGTC.

This clonotype has a count of ten or more. The chain carries TRBV30 and TRBJ2-5; the match to TRBD2 covers 12 bases. CDR1 and CDR2 from the germline V gene are GTSNPN and SVGIG (reference sequence). V trimming: 2 bases; J trimming: 4 bases; junction bases outside the gene matches: 14. The CDR3 is 18 residues long. The CDR3 is CAWSFLRTSGAWGETQYF. Here the CDR3 DNA reads TGTGCCTGGAGTTTCCTTCGGACTAGCGGGGCTTGGGGAGAGACCCAGTACTTC.

In this sample, this clonotype turned up many times. This sequence joins TRBV6-6 and TRBJ1-2; no clear D. Trimming shortened V by 7 bases and J by 4 bases, and 16 bases separated the two germline ends. The CDR3 sequence is 14 residues long. Germline V gene data show CDR1 as MNHNY and CDR2 as SVGAGI (reference sequence). DNA of the CDR3: TGTGCCAGCAAAGGTCCGTCGATGGGCTATGGCTACACCTTC. Its protein product is CASKGPSMGYGYTF.

This clonotype has ten or more counts. The V gene is TRBV18, the J gene TRBJ2-7, with a tentative D call TRBD1 (6 bases). V lost 4 bases and J lost 6, with 13 bases in between. Germline CDR1 and CDR2: KGHSH and LQKENI. The CDR3 runs 13 residues. CDR3 protein: CASSQPGHSEQYV. In DNA form, the CDR3 reads TGTGCCAGCTCACAGCCGGGACACAGCGAGCAGTACGTC.

This clonotype was counted at least ten times. The chain recombines TRBV6-2 or TRBV6-3 with TRBJ2-2, with D unclear. Germline V gene lookup returns CDR1 MNHEY and CDR2 SVGEGT. This CDR3 contains 15 residues. Trimming pared 7 bases from V and 0 bases from J, leaving 12 bases between. CDR3 DNA: TGTGCCAGCACGGACGCCCTGCCGAACACCGGGGAGCTGTTTTTT. Encoded protein: CASTDALPNTGELFF.